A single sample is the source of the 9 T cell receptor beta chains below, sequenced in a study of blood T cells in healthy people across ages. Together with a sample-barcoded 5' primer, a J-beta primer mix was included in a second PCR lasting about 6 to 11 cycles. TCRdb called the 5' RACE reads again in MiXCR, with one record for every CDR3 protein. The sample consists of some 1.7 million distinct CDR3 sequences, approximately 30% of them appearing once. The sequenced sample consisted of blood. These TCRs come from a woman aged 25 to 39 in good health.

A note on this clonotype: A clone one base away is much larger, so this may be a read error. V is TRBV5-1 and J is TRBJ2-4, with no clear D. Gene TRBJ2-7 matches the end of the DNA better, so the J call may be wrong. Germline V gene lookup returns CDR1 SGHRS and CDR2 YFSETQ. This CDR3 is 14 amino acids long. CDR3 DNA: TGCGCCAGCAGCTGCCAGCCAGTTGGGTACGAGCAGTACTTC. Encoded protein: CASSCQPVGYEQYF.

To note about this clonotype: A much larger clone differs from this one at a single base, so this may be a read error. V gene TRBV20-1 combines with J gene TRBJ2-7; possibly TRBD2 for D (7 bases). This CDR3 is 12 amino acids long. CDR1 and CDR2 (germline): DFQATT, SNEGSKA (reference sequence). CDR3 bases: TGCAGTGCTAGAGAAGGGGGGGACGAGCTGTACTTC. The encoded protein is CSAREGGDELYF.

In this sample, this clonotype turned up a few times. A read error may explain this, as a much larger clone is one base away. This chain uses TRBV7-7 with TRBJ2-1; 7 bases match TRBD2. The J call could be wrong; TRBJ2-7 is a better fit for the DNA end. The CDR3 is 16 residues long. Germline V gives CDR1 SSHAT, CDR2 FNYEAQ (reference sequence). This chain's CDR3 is CASSPGQQRGYNEQYF. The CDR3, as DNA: TGTGCCAGCAGCCCCGGTCAGCAGCGGGGCTACAATGAGCAGTACTTC.

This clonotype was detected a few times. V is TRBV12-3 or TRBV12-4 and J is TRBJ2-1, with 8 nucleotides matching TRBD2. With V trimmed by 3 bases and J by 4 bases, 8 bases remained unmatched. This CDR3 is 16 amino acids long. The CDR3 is CASSLDGRALYNEQFF. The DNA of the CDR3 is TGTGCCAGCAGTTTGGACGGGAGGGCCCTTTACAATGAGCAGTTCTTC.

DNA of the CDR3: TGTGCCAGCAGCGAACAGGGGGGTCTTTATAGCAATCAGCCCCAGCATTTT. Amino acid sequence: CASSEQGGLYSNQPQHF. The rearrangement joins TRBV7-2 to TRBJ1-5, with 8 bases lining up with TRBD1. CDR3 size: 17 residues. The germline gives CDR1 SGHTA, CDR2 FQGNSA. The V gene end was trimmed by 5 bases and the J gene end by 0 bases; junction bases not matched to a gene: 9.

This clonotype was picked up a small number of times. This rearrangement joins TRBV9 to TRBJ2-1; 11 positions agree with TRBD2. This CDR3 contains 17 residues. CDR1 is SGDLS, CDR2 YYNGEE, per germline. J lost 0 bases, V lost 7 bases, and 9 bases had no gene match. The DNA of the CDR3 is TGTGCCAGCGGGGGACTAGCGGCGCTCAGCTCCTACAATGAGCAGTTCTTC. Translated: CASGGLAALSSYNEQFF.

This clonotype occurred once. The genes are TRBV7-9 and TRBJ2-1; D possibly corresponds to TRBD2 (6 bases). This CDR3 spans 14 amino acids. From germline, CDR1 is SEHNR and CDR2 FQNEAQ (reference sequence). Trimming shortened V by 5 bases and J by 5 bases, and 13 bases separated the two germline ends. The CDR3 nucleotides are TGTGCCAGCAGCCCGACTAGAAGTAACAATGAGCAGTTCTTC. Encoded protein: CASSPTRSNNEQFF.

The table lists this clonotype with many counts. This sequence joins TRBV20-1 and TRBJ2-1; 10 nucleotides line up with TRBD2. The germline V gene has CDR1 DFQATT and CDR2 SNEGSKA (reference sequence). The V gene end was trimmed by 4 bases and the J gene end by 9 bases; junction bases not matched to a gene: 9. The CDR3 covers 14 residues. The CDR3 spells CSATEREGPGEQFF. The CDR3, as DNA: TGCAGTGCTACAGAGCGGGAGGGCCCCGGTGAGCAGTTCTTC.

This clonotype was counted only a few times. CDR3 nucleotides: TGCGCCAGCAGCCAAGGCCGGGAGTACAGCTACAATGAGCAGTTCTTC. Its protein product is CASSQGREYSYNEQFF. The rearrangement uses TRBV4-3 and TRBJ2-1; D might be TRBD2 (6 bases). CDR1 is LGHNA, CDR2 YSLEER, per germline. The CDR3 contains 16 residues. Between the trimmed V and J ends, which lost 1 base and 3 bases, there was a span of 13 bases.